The 2 T cell receptor beta chains given below trace back to one sample, sequenced in a study of CD8 T cells in Susac syndrome. Reverse transcription of 0.5 to 1 ug RNA was performed with random hexamers. Each CDR3 protein gets one entry after TCRdb re-called the immunoSEQ multiplex PCR reads with MiXCR. The sample has more than 150,000 distinct CDR3 sequences; approximately 95% are singletons. Sequencing was carried out using CD8+ T cells from PBMCs. Receptors originate from a human donor with Susac syndrome.

This chain connects TRBV6-4 to TRBJ1-1, with D hard to call. Trimming took off 2 bases at V and 0 bases at J, with 13 bases between the two ends. This CDR3 contains 16 residues. The germline V gene has CDR1 MRHNA and CDR2 SNTAGT. In DNA, the CDR3 is TGTGCCAGCAGTGACCCATCAGGCGGGTTGAACACTGAAGCTTTCTTT. Its protein is CASSDPSGGLNTEAFF.

The gene calls are TRBV27 and TRBJ2-2, with a possible D match to TRBD1 (6 bases). From germline, CDR1 is MNHEY and CDR2 SMNVEV (reference sequence). The CDR3 covers 15 residues. V was shortened by 6 bases and J by 6 bases, with 17 bases between the two germline ends. The CDR3 loop reads CASRPQGRGPGELFF. The CDR3 coding sequence is TGTGCCAGCAGACCACAGGGTCGGGGTCCCGGGGAGCTGTTTTTT.